The 30 T cell receptor beta chains below all came from one sample that was sequenced in a study of OX40 agonist ivuxolimab in advanced cancers. Generated by immunoSEQ multiplex PCR, the TCRdb table keeps only in-frame clones and is missing some. The sample has over 45,000 clones, 82% seen once. Sample: CD4+ or CD8+ T cells sorted from blood, taken in a trial of the OX40 agonist ivuxolimab. The receptor source for this set is an adult with an advanced solid tumor such as melanoma, head and neck, liver or kidney cancer.

The V call is TRBV6-4, the J call TRBJ1-1; no definite D call. The CDR3 is 15 residues long. V dropped 4 bases and J dropped 1 base, with 13 bases sitting between them. The germline gives CDR1 MRHNA, CDR2 SNTAGT. The CDR3 region has the DNA TGTGCCAGCAGTGCCCAGTCTTTGGGGAACACTGAAGCTTTCTTT. Translating gives CASSAQSLGNTEAFF.

The gene calls are TRBV29-1 and TRBJ2-1; 9 bases match TRBD1. The CDR3 contains 13 residues. V was clipped by 6 bases and J by 9 bases; unmatched bases: 9. Germline V lookup: CDR1 SQVTM, CDR2 ANQGSEA. CDR3 in DNA: TGCAGCGTGCACGGGACAGGGTACGGTGAGCAGTTCTTC. The encoded protein is CSVHGTGYGEQFF.

The rearrangement uses TRBV7-2 and TRBJ1-2; D may be TRBD1 (5 bases). Germline CDR1 and CDR2: SGHTA and FQGNSA. The CDR3 contains 14 residues. V dropped 3 bases and J dropped 1 base, with 9 bases sitting between them. The CDR3: CASSFRTINYGYTF. The CDR3 DNA reads as TGTGCCAGCAGCTTTCGGACAATTAACTATGGCTACACCTTC.

There are a few counts of this clone. The chain recombines TRBV5-1 with TRBJ1-1; D may be TRBD1 (5 bases). The CDR3 is 13 amino acids. Germline lookup yields CDR1 SGHRS and CDR2 YFSETQ. The germline V and J ends were trimmed by 4 bases and 1 base, with 8 bases remaining between them. The CDR3 sequence: CASSSRENTEAFF. The DNA of the CDR3 is TGCGCCAGCAGCAGCAGGGAGAACACTGAAGCTTTCTTT.

The rearrangement uses TRBV9 and TRBJ2-1, with 12 positions matching TRBD1. The ends lost 2 bases at V and 8 bases at J; junction bases unmatched: 8. The CDR3 is 16 residues long. In germline, CDR1 is SGDLS, CDR2 YYNGEE. CDR3 coding DNA: TGTGCCAGCAGCGTTCCCGGGACAGGGGGCACCGATGAGCAGTTCTTC. It codes for CASSVPGTGGTDEQFF.

V usage is TRBV19 and J usage is TRBJ1-5; D unclear. CDR1 is LNHDA and CDR2 is SQIVND in the germline V gene (reference sequence). This CDR3 has 16 amino acids. The V gene lost 1 base and the J gene lost 5 bases, with 15 bases spanning the gap. The CDR3 loop is CASSIGGPNLYQPQHF. CDR3 DNA sequence: TGTGCCAGTAGTATAGGAGGCCCCAACCTTTATCAGCCCCAGCATTTT.

The chain joins TRBV21-1 to TRBJ2-7; the D call of TRBD1 is as the table states it, not checked on the DNA. TRBV21-1 is described as a pseudogene. This CDR3 has 15 residues. The CDR3 here is CASSKDLRRSYEQYF. The DNA of the CDR3 is TGTGCCAGCAGCAAAGATCTCAGGCGCTCCTACGAGCAGTACTTC.

The chain combines TRBV18 with TRBJ1-1; D perhaps matches TRBD1 (6 bases). Trimming stripped 2 bases from V and 0 bases from J, with 13 bases between. The CDR3 length is 16 residues. CDR1 and CDR2 (germline): KGHSH, LQKENI. This chain's CDR3 is CASSPRKGGMNTEAFF. CDR3 sequence (DNA): TGTGCCAGCTCACCAAGGAAGGGGGGTATGAACACTGAAGCTTTCTTT. The whole variable domain, remainder taken from reference TRBV18 and TRBJ1-1, is NAGVMQNPRHLVRRRGQEARLRCSPMKGHSHVYWYRQLPEEGLKFMVYLQKENIIDESGMPKERFSAEFPKEGPSILRIQQVVRGDSAAYFCASSPRKGGMNTEAFFGQGTRLTVV.

In its sample, this clone was seen a few times. The genes are TRBV30 and TRBJ1-2; no definite D call. V lost 2 bases and J 8 bases, leaving 15 bases between the germline ends. This CDR3 region has 13 residues. Germline-derived CDR1 and CDR2 are GTSNPN and SVGIG (reference sequence). CDR3 coding DNA: TGTGCCTGGAGTACACCAGAGGCGGGGGGCTACACCTTC. This codes for CAWSTPEAGGYTF. The full variable domain, rest sourced from reference TRBV30 and TRBJ1-2, is SQTIHQWPATLVQPVGSPLSLECTVEGTSNPNLYWYRQAAGRGLQLLFYSVGIGQISSEVPQNLSASRPQDRQFILSSKKLLLSDSGFYLCAWSTPEAGGYTFGSGTRLTVV.

The gene calls are TRBV7-2 and TRBJ1-2, with D perhaps TRBD1 (5 bases). This CDR3 spans 16 amino acids. From germline, CDR1 is SGHTA and CDR2 FQGNSA. Trimming took off 3 bases at V and 0 bases at J, with 14 bases between the two ends. CDR3 bases: TGTGCCAGCAGCTTCTACCGGGACCGAGCTAACTATGGCTACACCTTC. Its protein product is CASSFYRDRANYGYTF. The full variable domain, completed using reference TRBV7-2 and TRBJ1-2, is GAGVSQSPSNKVTEKGKDVELRCDPISGHTALYWYRQSLGQGLEFLIYFQGNSAPDKSGLPSDRFSAERTGGSVSTLTIQRTQQEDSAVYLCASSFYRDRANYGYTFGSGTRLTVV.

This clone has a handful of counts. The J gene is TRBJ2-2, the V gene TRBV11-2; D is unresolved. Germline assignment: CDR1 SGHAT and CDR2 FQNNGV. V was cut by 0 bases and J by 0 bases, with 11 bases left in between. This CDR3 spans 17 amino acids. The CDR3 DNA follows: TGTGCCAGCAGCTTAGAGGTTTACAGAACGAACACCGGGGAGCTGTTTTTT. Residues: CASSLEVYRTNTGELFF.

V usage is TRBV5-1 and J usage is TRBJ2-3, with 7 nucleotides matching TRBD1. Germline V gives CDR1 SGHRS, CDR2 YFSETQ. CDR3 length equals 15 residues. Unmatched junction bases numbered 9, after V lost 4 bases and J lost 4 bases. DNA for the CDR3: TGCGCCAGCAGCCTCGGGACAGATCCCGCAGATACGCAGTATTTT. It is translated as CASSLGTDPADTQYF.

This clone has just one count. CDR3 in DNA: TGTGCCAGCGCCGACAGGGCTTTTGGTAATGAAAAACTGTTTTTT. This encodes CASADRAFGNEKLFF. V usage is TRBV7-9 and J usage is TRBJ1-4, with 7 positions matching TRBD1. This CDR3 is 15 amino acids long. The J segment lost 4 bases and the V segment lost 8 bases, leaving 10 bases of the junction unmatched. Germline V gives CDR1 SEHNR, CDR2 FQNEAQ (reference sequence). Drawing the rest from reference TRBV7-9 and TRBJ1-4, the complete variable domain is DTGVSQNPRHKITKRGQNVTFRCDPISEHNRLYWYRQTLGQGPEFLTYFQNEAQLEKSRLLSDRFSAERPKGSFSTLEIQRTEQGDSAMYLCASADRAFGNEKLFFGSGTQLSVL.

The J gene is TRBJ2-1, the V gene TRBV15, with D uncertain. The length of the CDR3 is 13 residues. Germline CDR1 and CDR2: LNHNV and YYDKDF (reference sequence). V dropped 0 bases and J dropped 10 bases, with 10 bases sitting between them. CDR3: CATSRDFLREQFF. DNA of the CDR3: TGTGCCACCAGCAGAGATTTTCTCAGGGAGCAGTTCTTC. The full variable domain, with the rest looked up from reference TRBV15 and TRBJ2-1, is DAMVIQNPRYQVTQFGKPVTLSCSQTLNHNVMYWYQQKSSQAPKLLFHYYDKDFNNEADTPDNFQSRRPNTSFCFLDIRSPGLGDTAMYLCATSRDFLREQFFGPGTRLTVL.

This chain joins TRBV7-3 and TRBJ2-3; the D is unclear. This CDR3 region has 14 residues. Trimming pared 3 bases from V and 5 bases from J, leaving 12 bases between. Germline CDR1 SGHTA, CDR2 FQGTGA. In DNA, the CDR3 is TGTGCCAGCAGCTTGGGTCAGGCGGTAGATACGCAGTATTTT. Translating gives CASSLGQAVDTQYF.

The J gene is TRBJ2-7, the V gene TRBV5-1; 8 bases line up with TRBD1. This CDR3 has 15 residues. CDR1 is SGHRS, CDR2 YFSETQ, per germline. The J segment lost 7 bases and the V segment lost 3 bases, leaving 12 bases of the junction unmatched. CDR3 sequence (DNA): TGCGCCAGCAGCTCAATCGGGACAGGCGGCGGAGAGCAGTACTTC. It is translated as CASSSIGTGGGEQYF. The whole variable domain, filled in from reference TRBV5-1 and TRBJ2-7, reads KAGVTQTPRYLIKTRGQQVTLSCSPISGHRSVSWYQQTPGQGLQFLFEYFSETQRNKGNFPGRFSGRQFSNSRSEMNVSTLELGDSALYLCASSSIGTGGGEQYFGPGTRLTVT.

The chain couples TRBV12-5 to TRBJ2-4; D is unclear. V shed 1 base and J shed 0 bases, with 7 bases lying between them. The length of the CDR3 is 15 residues. Germline CDR1 is LGHNT and CDR2 is FRNRAP. CDR3 sequence: CASGLGTLAKNIQYF. The CDR3 coding sequence is TGTGCTAGTGGTTTGGGAACCTTAGCCAAAAACATTCAGTACTTC. Full variable domain (remainder filled in from reference TRBV12-5 and TRBJ2-4): DARVTQTPRHKVTEMGQEVTMRCQPILGHNTVFWYRQTMMQGLELLAYFRNRAPLDDSGMPKDRFSAEMPDATLATLKIQPSEPRDSAVYFCASGLGTLAKNIQYFGAGTRLSVL.

Written as DNA, the CDR3 is TGTGCCAGCTCACCGCTAGGGGGCTACGAGCAGTACTTC. This gives the protein CASSPLGGYEQYF. This chain connects TRBV18 to TRBJ2-7, with D tentatively TRBD1 (6 bases). The CDR3 extends over 13 amino acids. V was clipped by 3 bases and J by 3 bases, with 9 bases between them. Germline V gene lookup returns CDR1 KGHSH and CDR2 LQKENI.

V is TRBV4-1 and J is TRBJ2-5, with TRBD1 matching over 8 bases. This CDR3 region has 19 residues. Germline V gene lookup returns CDR1 MGHRA and CDR2 YSYEKL. Unmatched junction bases numbered 17, after V lost 3 bases and J lost 2 bases. The CDR3 DNA follows: TGCGCCAGCAGCCAGGATTTCAGGACCGGGACAGGTATTCAAGAGACCCAGTACTTC. It encodes CASSQDFRTGTGIQETQYF.

This clone has just a few counts. The chain couples TRBV10-3 to TRBJ1-2, with D perhaps TRBD1 (5 bases). Looked up from germline, CDR1 is ENHRY and CDR2 is SYGVKD. The CDR3 sequence is 14 residues long. The V gene lost 9 bases and the J gene lost 4 bases, with 18 bases spanning the gap. The CDR3 is CAMRTPGTTYGYTF. The CDR3 DNA is TGTGCCATGCGTACCCCAGGGACCACCTATGGCTACACCTTC.

Only one count was recorded for this clone. The chain couples TRBV2 to TRBJ1-6, with 8 bases identical to TRBD1. CDR3 length equals 17 residues. The V segment lost 1 base and the J segment 5 bases; nucleotides outside the gene matches: 7. Germline V gene lookup returns CDR1 SNHLY and CDR2 FYNNEI. CDR3 sequence (DNA): TGTGCCAGCAGTGAAGAGGGGCAGGGGGCTAATAATTCACCCCTCCACTTT. Translated, it gives CASSEEGQGANNSPLHF.

On this clone itself: One junction end disagrees with the germline gene, perhaps due to a read error. V is TRBV7-7 and J is TRBJ2-1, with TRBD1 matching 10 bases. The CDR3 totals 15 residues. Germline V gene data show CDR1 as SSHAT and CDR2 as FNYEAQ (reference sequence). CDR3 loop: CASSSGQGGYNEQFF. The CDR3 DNA reads as TGTGCTAGCAGCTCTGGACAGGGGGGATACAATGAGCAGTTCTTC.

This rearrangement joins TRBV5-6 to TRBJ2-5, with 7 nucleotides matching TRBD1. With V trimmed by 0 bases and J by 4 bases, 0 bases remained unmatched. Germline V gene data show CDR1 as SGHDT and CDR2 as YYEEEE. CDR3 length equals 13 residues. CDR3 loop: CASSLEGAETQYF. CDR3 DNA: TGTGCCAGCAGCTTGGAGGGGGCAGAGACCCAGTACTTC.

The rearrangement joins TRBV4-2 to TRBJ2-2; perhaps TRBD2 as D (5 bases). Trimming took 0 bases from V and 4 from J, leaving 6 bases between them. Germline V lookup: CDR1 LGHNA, CDR2 YNFKEQ. The CDR3 spans 14 residues. The CDR3 sequence is CASSQEGVTGELFF. In DNA, the CDR3 is TGTGCCAGCAGCCAAGAGGGAGTCACCGGGGAGCTGTTTTTT.

V usage is TRBV5-4 and J usage is TRBJ2-3; perhaps D is TRBD1 or TRBD2 (6 bases each). Germline V gives CDR1 SGHNT, CDR2 YYREEE (reference sequence). The CDR3 has 15 residues. Trimming pared 0 bases from V and 5 bases from J, leaving 13 bases between. As DNA, the CDR3 is TGTGCCAGCAGCTTGGCGGGGGCCGGTGGAGATACGCAGTATTTT. Translated: CASSLAGAGGDTQYF.

The chain joins TRBV19 to TRBJ2-7, with 10 nucleotides matching TRBD2. The germline CDR1 and CDR2 sequences are LNHDA and SQIVND (reference sequence). Losses at the gene ends were 10 bases for V and 2 bases for J; bases not matched to a gene: 8. The CDR3 runs to 14 residues. This chain's CDR3 is CATAGTSVAYEQYF. CDR3 DNA: TGTGCCACCGCCGGGACTAGCGTTGCCTACGAGCAGTACTTC.

The rearrangement joins TRBV19 to TRBJ2-7; 7 positions agree with TRBD1. V trimming: 4 bases; J trimming: 3 bases; junction bases outside the gene matches: 9. There are 15 residues in the CDR3. Looked up from germline, CDR1 is LNHDA and CDR2 is SQIVND (reference sequence). This CDR3 is CASSSRDSGFYEQYF. The CDR3 DNA reads as TGTGCCAGTAGTAGCCGGGACAGTGGTTTCTACGAGCAGTACTTC.

The V call is TRBV15, the J call TRBJ1-1; D not certain. This CDR3 comprises 16 residues. Germline V gene data show CDR1 as LNHNV and CDR2 as YYDKDF (reference sequence). V lost 1 base and J lost 1, with 13 bases in between. The CDR3 DNA is TGTGCCACCAGCAGAGGGGAAGCGCGGAGGAACACTGAAGCTTTCTTT. Translation: CATSRGEARRNTEAFF. Supplemented by reference TRBV15 and TRBJ1-1, the full variable domain reads DAMVIQNPRYQVTQFGKPVTLSCSQTLNHNVMYWYQQKSSQAPKLLFHYYDKDFNNEADTPDNFQSRRPNTSFCFLDIRSPGLGDTAMYLCATSRGEARRNTEAFFGQGTRLTVV.

This clone was seen just once. CDR3 sequence: CASNVAGETQYF. The CDR3 DNA is TGCGCCAGTAATGTCGCGGGGGAGACCCAGTACTTC. This sequence joins TRBV5-1 and TRBJ2-5; maybe TRBD2 (6 bases). Germline lookup yields CDR1 SGHRS and CDR2 YFSETQ. Trimming took 8 bases from V and 5 from J, leaving 13 bases between them. This CDR3 is 12 amino acids long.

The V and J genes are TRBV14 and TRBJ1-3; possible D gene TRBD1, 6 bases. The V gene's germline CDR1 is SGHDN and CDR2 FVKESK. Between the trimmed V and J ends, which lost 2 bases and 4 bases, there was a span of 15 bases. The CDR3 runs to 16 residues. The CDR3 spells CASSQRGSDSGNTIYF. The DNA for the CDR3 is TGTGCCAGCAGCCAAAGAGGGTCGGACAGCGGAAACACCATATATTTT.